This T cell receptor (beta chain) stems from a study of T and B cells in COVID-19 patients. Multiplex PCR with BIOMED2 TRB-A/B primer pools amplified TRB rearrangements. TCRdb re-derived calls from the multiplex PCR reads in MiXCR, one entry per CDR3 protein. Here the sample spans about 4,100 distinct CDR3 sequences, around 25% being singletons. To note about this clonotype: The junction does not match germline at one end; this may be a read error.

Germline loops: CDR1 KGHDR, CDR2 SFDVKD. This CDR3 spans 15 amino acids. TRB was amplified from approximately 250-480 ng of blood genomic DNA. This TCR came from a human donor with active COVID-19. Sequencing was performed on blood. This chain connects TRBV24-1 to TRBJ2-5; the D call may be TRBD1 or TRBD2 (5 bases each). The CDR3, as DNA: TGTGCCACCAGTGTCTCAGCGCCAAGGGGAGAGACCCTGTACTTC. This codes for CATSVSAPRGETLYF.